Shown below are 8 T cell receptor beta chains from a single sample sequenced in a study of metastatic and nonmetastatic thyroid tumors. Via MiXCR, TCRdb re-called the PCR reads. The profile shows roughly 30,000 clones, just under 30% of them singletons. Thyroid surgery was preceded by no treatment in any patient. The sample comprised blood. These receptors originate from a female donor with papillary thyroid cancer or a benign thyroid nodule (not recorded which). Some clones in this sample may be carry-over from other donors' samples.

This clone was seen only a few times. The CDR3 reads CASSSINYGYTF. The CDR3 bases are TGTGCCAGCAGCTCCATTAACTATGGCTACACCTTC. J is TRBJ1-2 and V is TRBV7-6; unclear D gene. Per the germline V gene, CDR1 is SGHVS and CDR2 is FNYEAQ. The CDR3 extends over 12 amino acids. Trimming left V 4 bases short and J 1 base short, with 4 bases between.

The DNA of the CDR3 is TGTGCCAGCAGCCAAGTGACTAGCGGGGGGAGGGAGACCCAGTACTTC. Amino acid sequence: CASSQVTSGGRETQYF. This chain connects TRBV4-2 to TRBJ2-5; 13 bases line up with TRBD2. Trimming cost V 1 base and J 5 bases; bases outside gene matches: 4. The germline CDR1 and CDR2 sequences are LGHNA and YNFKEQ. This CDR3 has 16 amino acids.

This clone appeared many times. This could be a read error, since a much larger clone is one nucleotide away. Additional DNA sequences in this sample encode the identical CDR3. V is TRBV7-2 and J is TRBJ2-2, with D uncertain. Germline V lookup: CDR1 SGHTA, CDR2 FQGNSA. V was cut by 6 bases and J by 7 bases, with 9 bases left in between. The CDR3 is 12 amino acids. In DNA form, the CDR3 reads TGTGCCAGCAGTCCATACCACGGGGAGCTGTTTTTT. It yields the protein CASSPYHGELFF.

The chain links TRBV4-2 to TRBJ1-2; TRBD1 matches at 9 bases. Per the germline V gene, CDR1 is LGHNA and CDR2 is YNFKEQ. The CDR3 extends over 16 amino acids. The J segment lost 8 bases and the V segment lost 2 bases, leaving 12 bases of the junction unmatched. CDR3 loop: CASSQPGQQGAEGYTF. CDR3 DNA sequence: TGTGCCAGCAGCCAACCTGGCCAACAGGGGGCAGAGGGCTACACCTTC.

V gene TRBV15 combines with J gene TRBJ2-7; 7 nucleotides line up with TRBD1. The germline gives CDR1 LNHNV, CDR2 YYDKDF (reference sequence). The CDR3 covers 18 residues. Trimming at V came to 1 base and at J to 1 base, leaving 13 bases not matched to a gene. The CDR3 loop reads CATSRVPVDGTDSYEQYF. The CDR3 coding sequence is TGTGCCACCAGCAGAGTTCCAGTTGATGGGACAGATTCCTACGAGCAGTACTTC.

The table lists this clone with a count of one. The genes are TRBV30 and TRBJ2-5; 8 bases line up with TRBD2. V lost 0 bases and J lost 4; bases outside the gene matches: 4. The CDR3 runs 14 residues. The germline gives CDR1 GTSNPN, CDR2 SVGIG (reference sequence). The CDR3: CAWSVGLAGETQYF. The CDR3 bases are TGTGCCTGGAGTGTAGGCCTAGCGGGAGAGACCCAGTACTTC.

A few counts support this clone. The V call is TRBV6-1, the J call TRBJ2-7; D call uncertain. V was clipped by 1 base and J by 6 bases, with 4 bases between them. The CDR3 sequence is 11 residues long. Germline loops: CDR1 MNHNS, CDR2 SASEGT. CDR3 nucleotide sequence: TGTGCCAGCAGTGAAGTCGGCGAGCAGTACTTC. Translation: CASSEVGEQYF.

This clone showed up many times. The genes are TRBV3-1 and TRBJ2-6; 7 positions match TRBD2. The germline gives CDR1 LGHDT, CDR2 YNNKEL (reference sequence). The CDR3 is made up of 18 amino acids. With 1 base clipped from V and 4 bases from J, the junction kept 10 bases outside the gene matches. The DNA of the CDR3 is TGTGCCAGCAGCCAAGTGTTTAGACTAGCCTTCGGGGCCAACGTCCTGACTTTC. It yields the protein CASSQVFRLAFGANVLTF. Together with reference TRBV3-1 and TRBJ2-6, the CDR3 gives the full variable domain: DTAVSQTPKYLVTQMGNDKSIKCEQNLGHDTMYWYKQDSKKFLKIMFSYNNKELIINETVPNRFSPKSPDKAHLNLHINSLELGDSAVYFCASSQVFRLAFGANVLTFGAGSRLTVL.